This T cell receptor beta chain was identified during a study of T cell responses to AZD1222 COVID-19 vaccine. The J segment lost 4 bases and the V segment lost 8 bases, leaving 10 bases of the junction unmatched. The CDR3 loop spans 14 amino acids. Germline lookup yields CDR1 MNHEY and CDR2 SVGAGI. Measured with immunoSEQ multiplex PCR; TCRdb has only the in-frame clones, and not every one. Of 110,000 to 150,000 clones listed, more than 70% were seen once; the top ten hold just under 3%. Material: peripheral blood, obtained on day 0 of AZD1222 vaccination. The V gene is TRBV6-5, the J gene TRBJ1-1, with 7 bases lining up with TRBD1. This TCR derives from an adult in good health. DNA for the CDR3: TGTGCCAGCCAGGGGGGGGCCCCAACCACTGAAGCTTTCTTT. It encodes CASQGGAPTTEAFF.